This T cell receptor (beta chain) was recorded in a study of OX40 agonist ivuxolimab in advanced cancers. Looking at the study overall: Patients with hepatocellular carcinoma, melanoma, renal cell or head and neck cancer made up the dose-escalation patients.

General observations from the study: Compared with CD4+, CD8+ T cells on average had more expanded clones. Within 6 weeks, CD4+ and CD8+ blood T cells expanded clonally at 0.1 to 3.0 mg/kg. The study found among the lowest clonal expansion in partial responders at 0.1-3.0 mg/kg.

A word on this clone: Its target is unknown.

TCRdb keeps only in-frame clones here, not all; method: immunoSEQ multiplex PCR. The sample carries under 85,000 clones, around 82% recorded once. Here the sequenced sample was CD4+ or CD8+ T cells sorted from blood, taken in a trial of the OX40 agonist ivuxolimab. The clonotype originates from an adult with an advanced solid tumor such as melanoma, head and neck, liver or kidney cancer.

For the CDR3, the DNA is TGTGCCAGCAGCTCCGGGACAGGTCTAGTGAACACTGAAGCTTTCTTT. Amino acids: CASSSGTGLVNTEAFF. V is TRBV5-6 and J is TRBJ1-1, with TRBD1 matching over 8 bases. Trimming at V came to 3 bases and at J to 0 bases, leaving 7 bases not matched to a gene. In germline, CDR1 is SGHDT, CDR2 YYEEEE. The length of the CDR3 is 16 residues.